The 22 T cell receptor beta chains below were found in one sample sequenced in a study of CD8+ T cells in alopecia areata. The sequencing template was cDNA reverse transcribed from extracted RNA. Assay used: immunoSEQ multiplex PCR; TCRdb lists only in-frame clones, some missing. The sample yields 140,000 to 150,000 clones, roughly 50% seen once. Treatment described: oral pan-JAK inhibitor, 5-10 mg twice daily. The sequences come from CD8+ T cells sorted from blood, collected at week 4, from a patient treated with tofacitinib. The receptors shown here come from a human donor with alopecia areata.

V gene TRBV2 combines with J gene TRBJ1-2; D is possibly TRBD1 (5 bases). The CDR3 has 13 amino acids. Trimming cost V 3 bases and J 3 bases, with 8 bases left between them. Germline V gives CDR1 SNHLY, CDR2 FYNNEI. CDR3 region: CASSEGVDYGYTF. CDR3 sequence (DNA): TGTGCCAGCAGTGAGGGGGTCGACTATGGCTACACCTTC.

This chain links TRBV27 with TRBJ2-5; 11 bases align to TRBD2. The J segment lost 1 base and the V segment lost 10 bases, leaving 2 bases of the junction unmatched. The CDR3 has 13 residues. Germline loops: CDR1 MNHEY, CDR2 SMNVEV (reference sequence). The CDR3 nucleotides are TGTGCCACTAGCGGGGGGCTCCAAGAGACCCAGTACTTC. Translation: CATSGGLQETQYF.

As DNA, the CDR3 is TGTGCCAGCAGCGTGGGCGCTAGCGTCAATGAGCAGTTCTTC. It codes for CASSVGASVNEQFF. The V and J genes are TRBV9 and TRBJ2-1; TRBD2 might be the D (6 bases). Germline-derived CDR1 and CDR2 are SGDLS and YYNGEE. CDR3 length: 14 amino acids. Trimming removed 2 bases at V and 6 bases at J, with 12 bases between.

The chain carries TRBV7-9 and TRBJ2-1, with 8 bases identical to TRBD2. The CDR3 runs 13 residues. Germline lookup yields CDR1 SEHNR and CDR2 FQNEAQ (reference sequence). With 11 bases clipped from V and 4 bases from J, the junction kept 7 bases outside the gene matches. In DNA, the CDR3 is TGTGCCGGGGAGCGGGGGCCTTACAATGAGCAGTTCTTC. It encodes CAGERGPYNEQFF.

CDR3 amino acids: CSGFGVDREPDGYTF. The CDR3 coding sequence is TGCAGCGGTTTTGGGGTGGACAGAGAACCTGATGGCTACACCTTC. The chain carries TRBV29-1 and TRBJ1-2; D is possibly TRBD1 (6 bases). The CDR3 runs to 15 residues. Germline V gene lookup returns CDR1 SQVTM and CDR2 ANQGSEA. V dropped 7 bases and J dropped 6 bases, with 24 bases sitting between them.

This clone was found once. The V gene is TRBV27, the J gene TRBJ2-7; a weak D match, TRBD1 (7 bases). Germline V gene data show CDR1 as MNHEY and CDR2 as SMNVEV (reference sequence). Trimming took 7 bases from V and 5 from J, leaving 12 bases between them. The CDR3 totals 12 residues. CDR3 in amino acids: CASTSGGNEQYF. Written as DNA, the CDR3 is TGTGCCAGCACCTCAGGGGGGAACGAGCAGTACTTC.

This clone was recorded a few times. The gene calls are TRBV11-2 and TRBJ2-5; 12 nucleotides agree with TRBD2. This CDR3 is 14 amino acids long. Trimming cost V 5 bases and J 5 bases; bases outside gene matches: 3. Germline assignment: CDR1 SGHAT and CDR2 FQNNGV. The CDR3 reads CASSLAGGLETQYF. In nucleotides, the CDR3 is TGTGCCAGCAGCCTAGCGGGGGGGCTCGAGACCCAGTACTTC.

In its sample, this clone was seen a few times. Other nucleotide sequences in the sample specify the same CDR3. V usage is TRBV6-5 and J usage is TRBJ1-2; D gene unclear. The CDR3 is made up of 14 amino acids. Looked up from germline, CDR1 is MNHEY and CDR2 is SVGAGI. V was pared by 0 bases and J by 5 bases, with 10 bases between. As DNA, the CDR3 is TGTGCCAGCAGTTACTCGGAAGGCTCGTATGGCTACACCTTC. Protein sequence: CASSYSEGSYGYTF.

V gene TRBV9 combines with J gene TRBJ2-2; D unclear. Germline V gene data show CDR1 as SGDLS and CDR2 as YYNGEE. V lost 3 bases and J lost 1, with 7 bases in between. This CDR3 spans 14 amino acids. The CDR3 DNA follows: TGTGCCAGCAGCGGCCATCAGAACACCGGGGAGCTGTTTTTT. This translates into CASSGHQNTGELFF.

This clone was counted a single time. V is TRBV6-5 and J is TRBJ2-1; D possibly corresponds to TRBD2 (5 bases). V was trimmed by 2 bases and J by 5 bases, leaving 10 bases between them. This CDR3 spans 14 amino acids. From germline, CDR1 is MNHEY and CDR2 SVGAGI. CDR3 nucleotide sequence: TGTGCCAGCAGTTACGACGGGAATAACAATGAGCAGTTCTTC. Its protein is CASSYDGNNNEQFF.

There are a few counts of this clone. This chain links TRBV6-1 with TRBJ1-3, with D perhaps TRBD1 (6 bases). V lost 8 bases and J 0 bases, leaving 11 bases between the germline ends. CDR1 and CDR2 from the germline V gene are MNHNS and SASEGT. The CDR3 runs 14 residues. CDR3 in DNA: TGTGCCAGCCAAGGGGGGAGCTCTGGAAACACCATATATTTT. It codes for CASQGGSSGNTIYF.

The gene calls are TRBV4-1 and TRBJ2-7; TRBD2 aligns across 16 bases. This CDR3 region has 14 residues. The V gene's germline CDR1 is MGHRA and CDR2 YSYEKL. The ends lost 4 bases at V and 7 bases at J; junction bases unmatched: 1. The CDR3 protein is CASSPGLAGGEQYF. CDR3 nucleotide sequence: TGCGCCAGCAGCCCGGGACTAGCGGGGGGGGAGCAGTACTTC.

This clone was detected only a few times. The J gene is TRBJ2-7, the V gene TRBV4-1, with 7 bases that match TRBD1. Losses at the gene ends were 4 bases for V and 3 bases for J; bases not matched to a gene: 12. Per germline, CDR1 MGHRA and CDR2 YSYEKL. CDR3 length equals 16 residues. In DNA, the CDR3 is TGCGCCAGCAGCCTACATTTTCGGGACAGCCTCTACGAGCAGTACTTC. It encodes CASSLHFRDSLYEQYF.

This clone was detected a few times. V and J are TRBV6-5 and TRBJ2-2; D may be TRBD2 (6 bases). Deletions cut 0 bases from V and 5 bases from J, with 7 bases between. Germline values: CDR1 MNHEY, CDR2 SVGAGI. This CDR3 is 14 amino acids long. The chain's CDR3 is CASSYSGRTGELFF. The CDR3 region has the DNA TGTGCCAGCAGTTACTCGGGGAGGACCGGGGAGCTGTTTTTT.

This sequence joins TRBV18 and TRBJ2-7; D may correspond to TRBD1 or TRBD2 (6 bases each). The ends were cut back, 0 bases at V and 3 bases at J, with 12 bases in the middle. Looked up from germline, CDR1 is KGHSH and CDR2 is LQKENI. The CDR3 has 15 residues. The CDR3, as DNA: TGTGCCAGCTCACCACCGGAACAGGGACTCTACGAGCAGTACTTC. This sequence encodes CASSPPEQGLYEQYF. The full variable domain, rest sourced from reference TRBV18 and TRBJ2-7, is NAGVMQNPRHLVRRRGQEARLRCSPMKGHSHVYWYRQLPEEGLKFMVYLQKENIIDESGMPKERFSAEFPKEGPSILRIQQVVRGDSAAYFCASSPPEQGLYEQYFGPGTRLTVT.

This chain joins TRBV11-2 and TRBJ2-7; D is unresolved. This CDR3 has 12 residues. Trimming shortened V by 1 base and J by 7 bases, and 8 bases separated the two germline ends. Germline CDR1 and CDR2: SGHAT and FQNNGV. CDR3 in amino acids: CASSLVLWEQYF. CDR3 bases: TGTGCCAGCAGCTTAGTCTTGTGGGAGCAGTACTTC.

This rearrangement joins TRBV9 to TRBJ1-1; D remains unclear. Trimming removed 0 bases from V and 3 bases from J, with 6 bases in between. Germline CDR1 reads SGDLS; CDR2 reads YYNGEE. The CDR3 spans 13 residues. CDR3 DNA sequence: TGTGCCAGCAGCGTAGAGACCTACACTGAAGCTTTCTTT. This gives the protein CASSVETYTEAFF.

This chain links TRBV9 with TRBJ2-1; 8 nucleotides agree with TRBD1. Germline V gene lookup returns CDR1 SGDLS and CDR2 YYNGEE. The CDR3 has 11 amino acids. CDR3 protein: CPQGANNEQFF. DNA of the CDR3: TGTCCCCAGGGGGCCAACAATGAGCAGTTCTTC.

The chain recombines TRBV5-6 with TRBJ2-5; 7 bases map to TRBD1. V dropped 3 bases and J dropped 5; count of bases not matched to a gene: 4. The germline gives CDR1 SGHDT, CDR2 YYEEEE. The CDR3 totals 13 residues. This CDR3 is CASSSTGAETQYF. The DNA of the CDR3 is TGTGCCAGCAGCTCAACAGGGGCGGAGACCCAGTACTTC.

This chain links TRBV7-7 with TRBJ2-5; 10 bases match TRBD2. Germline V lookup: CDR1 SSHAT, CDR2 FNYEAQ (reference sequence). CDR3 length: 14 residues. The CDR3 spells CANGTSDGRETQYF. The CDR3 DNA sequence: TGTGCGAATGGGACTAGCGACGGTAGGGAGACCCAGTACTTC. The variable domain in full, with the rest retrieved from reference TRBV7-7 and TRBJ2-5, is GAGVSQSPRYKVTKRGQDVTLRCDPISSHATLYWYQQALGQGPEFLTYFNYEAQPDKSGLPSDRFSAERPEGSISTLTIQRTEQRDSAMYRCANGTSDGRETQYFGPGTRLLVL.

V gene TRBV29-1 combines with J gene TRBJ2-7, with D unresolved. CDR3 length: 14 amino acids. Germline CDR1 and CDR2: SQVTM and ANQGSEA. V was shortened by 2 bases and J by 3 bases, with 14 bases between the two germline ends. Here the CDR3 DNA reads TGCAGCGTTGAAACGGGCCGGACCAACTACGAGCAGTACTTC. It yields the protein CSVETGRTNYEQYF.

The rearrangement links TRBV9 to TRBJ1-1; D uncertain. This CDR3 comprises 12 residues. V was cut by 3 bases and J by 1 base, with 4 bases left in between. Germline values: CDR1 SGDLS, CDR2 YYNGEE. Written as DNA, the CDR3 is TGTGCCAGCAGCGCAGGGAACACTGAAGCTTTCTTT. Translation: CASSAGNTEAFF.